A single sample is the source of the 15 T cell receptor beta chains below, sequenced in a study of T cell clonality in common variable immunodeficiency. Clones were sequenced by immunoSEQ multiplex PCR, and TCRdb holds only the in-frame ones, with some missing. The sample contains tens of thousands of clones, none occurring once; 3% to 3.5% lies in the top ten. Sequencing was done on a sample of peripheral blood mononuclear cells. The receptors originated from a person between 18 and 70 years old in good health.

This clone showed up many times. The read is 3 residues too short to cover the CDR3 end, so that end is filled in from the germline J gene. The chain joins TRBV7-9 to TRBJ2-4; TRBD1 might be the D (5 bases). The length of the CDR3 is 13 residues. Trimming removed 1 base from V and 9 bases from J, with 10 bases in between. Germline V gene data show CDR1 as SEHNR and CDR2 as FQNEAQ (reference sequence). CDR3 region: CASSLEDNVIQYF. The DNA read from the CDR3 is TGTGCCAGCAGCTTAGAGGACAATGTCATT.

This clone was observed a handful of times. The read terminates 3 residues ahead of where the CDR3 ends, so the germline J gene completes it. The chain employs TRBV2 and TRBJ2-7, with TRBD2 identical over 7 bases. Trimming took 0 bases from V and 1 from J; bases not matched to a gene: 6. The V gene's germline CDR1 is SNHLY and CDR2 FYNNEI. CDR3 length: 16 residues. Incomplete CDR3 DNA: TGTGCCAGCAGTGAAGCTCCACTAGCGAATTCCTACGAG. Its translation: CASSEAPLANSYE. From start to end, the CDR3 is CASSEAPLANSYEQYF.

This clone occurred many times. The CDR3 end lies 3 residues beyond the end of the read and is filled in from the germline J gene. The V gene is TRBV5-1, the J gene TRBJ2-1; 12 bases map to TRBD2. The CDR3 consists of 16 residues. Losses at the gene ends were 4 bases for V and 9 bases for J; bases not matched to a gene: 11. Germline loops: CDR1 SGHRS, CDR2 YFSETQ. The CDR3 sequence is CASSTDLAGGPGEQFF. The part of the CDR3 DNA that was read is TGCGCCAGCAGCACGGATCTAGCGGGAGGGCCAGGTGAG.

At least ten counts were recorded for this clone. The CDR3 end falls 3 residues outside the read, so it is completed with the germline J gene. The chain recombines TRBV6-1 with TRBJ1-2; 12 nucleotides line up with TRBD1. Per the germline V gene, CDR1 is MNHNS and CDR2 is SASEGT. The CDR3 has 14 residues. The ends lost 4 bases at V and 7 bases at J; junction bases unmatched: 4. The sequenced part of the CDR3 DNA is TGTGCCAGCAGTGGGGACAGGGGGCTGAGTGGC. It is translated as CASSGDRGLSG. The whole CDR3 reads CASSGDRGLSGYTF.

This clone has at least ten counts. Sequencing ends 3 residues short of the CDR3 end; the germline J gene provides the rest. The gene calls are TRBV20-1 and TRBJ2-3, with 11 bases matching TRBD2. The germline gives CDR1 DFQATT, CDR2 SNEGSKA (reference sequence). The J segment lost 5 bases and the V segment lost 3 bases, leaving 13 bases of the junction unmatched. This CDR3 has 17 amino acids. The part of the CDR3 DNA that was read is TGCAGTGCTAGGGTTCCACCATTAGCGGGAGGGAGAGATACG. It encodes CSARVPPLAGGRDT. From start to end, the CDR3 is CSARVPPLAGGRDTQYF.

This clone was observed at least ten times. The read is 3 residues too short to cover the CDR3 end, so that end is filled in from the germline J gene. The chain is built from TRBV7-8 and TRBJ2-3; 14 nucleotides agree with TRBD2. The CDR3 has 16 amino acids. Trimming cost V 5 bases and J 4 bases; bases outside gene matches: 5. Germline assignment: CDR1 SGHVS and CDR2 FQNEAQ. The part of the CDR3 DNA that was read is TGTGCCAGCAGCCTGGGACTAGCGGGAGATCCAGATACG. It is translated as CASSLGLAGDPDT. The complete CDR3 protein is CASSLGLAGDPDTQYF. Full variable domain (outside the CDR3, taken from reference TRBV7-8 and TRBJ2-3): GAGVSQSPRYKVAKRGQDVALRCDPISGHVSLFWYQQALGQGPEFLTYFQNEAQLDKSGLPSDRFFAERPEGSVSTLKIQRTQQEDSAVYLCASSLGLAGDPDTQYFGPGTRLTVL.

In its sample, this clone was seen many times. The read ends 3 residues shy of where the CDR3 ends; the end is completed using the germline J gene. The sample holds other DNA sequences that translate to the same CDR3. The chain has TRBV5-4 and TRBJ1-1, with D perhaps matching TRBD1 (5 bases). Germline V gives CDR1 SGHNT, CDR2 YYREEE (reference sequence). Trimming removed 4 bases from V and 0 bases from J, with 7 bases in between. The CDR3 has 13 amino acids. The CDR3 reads CASSLTVNTEAFF. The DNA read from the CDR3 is TGTGCCAGCAGCCTGACAGTGAACACTGAA.

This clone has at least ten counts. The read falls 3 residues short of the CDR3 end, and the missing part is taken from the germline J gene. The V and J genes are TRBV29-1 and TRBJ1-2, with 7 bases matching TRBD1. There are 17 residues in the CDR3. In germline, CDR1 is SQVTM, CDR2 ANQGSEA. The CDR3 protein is CSVEERTGAAVLGGYTF. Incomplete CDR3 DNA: TGCAGCGTTGAAGAGCGAACAGGGGCCGCCGTCCTGGGGGGC.

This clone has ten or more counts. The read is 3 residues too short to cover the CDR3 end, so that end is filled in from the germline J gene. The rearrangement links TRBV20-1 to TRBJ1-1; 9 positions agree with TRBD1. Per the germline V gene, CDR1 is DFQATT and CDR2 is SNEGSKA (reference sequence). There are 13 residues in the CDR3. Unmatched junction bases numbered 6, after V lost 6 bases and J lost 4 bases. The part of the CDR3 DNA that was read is TGCAGTGCCAAGGACAGGGGCGGCACTGAA. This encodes CSAKDRGGTE. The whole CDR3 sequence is CSAKDRGGTEAFF.

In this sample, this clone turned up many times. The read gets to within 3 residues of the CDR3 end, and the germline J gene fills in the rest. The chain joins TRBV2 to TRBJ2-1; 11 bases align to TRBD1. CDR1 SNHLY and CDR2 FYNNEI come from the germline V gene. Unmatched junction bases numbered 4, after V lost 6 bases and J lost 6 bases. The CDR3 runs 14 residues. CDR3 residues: CASRDRGLGNEQFF. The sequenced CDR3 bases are TGTGCCAGCAGGGACAGGGGGCTTGGCAATGAG.

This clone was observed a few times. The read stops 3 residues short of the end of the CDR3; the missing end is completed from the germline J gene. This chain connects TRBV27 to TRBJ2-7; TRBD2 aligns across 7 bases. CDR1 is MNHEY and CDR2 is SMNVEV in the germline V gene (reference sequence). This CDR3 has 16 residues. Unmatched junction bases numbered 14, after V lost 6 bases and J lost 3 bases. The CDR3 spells CASRTRGLPLSYEQYF. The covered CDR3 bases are TGTGCCAGCAGGACACGGGGACTACCTTTGAGCTACGAG.

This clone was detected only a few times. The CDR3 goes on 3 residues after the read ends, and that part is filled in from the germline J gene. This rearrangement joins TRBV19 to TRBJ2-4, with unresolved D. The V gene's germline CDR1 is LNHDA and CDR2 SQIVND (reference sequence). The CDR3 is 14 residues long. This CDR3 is CASSISQYFYGQYF. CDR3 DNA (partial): TGTGCCAGTAGTATCTCACAGTACTTCTATGGT. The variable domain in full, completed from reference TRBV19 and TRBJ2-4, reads DGGITQSPKYLFRKEGQNVTLSCEQNLNHDAMYWYRQDPGQGLRLIYYSQIVNDFQKGDIAEGYSVSREKKESFPLTVTSAQKNPTAFYLCASSISQYFYGQYFGAGTRLSVL.

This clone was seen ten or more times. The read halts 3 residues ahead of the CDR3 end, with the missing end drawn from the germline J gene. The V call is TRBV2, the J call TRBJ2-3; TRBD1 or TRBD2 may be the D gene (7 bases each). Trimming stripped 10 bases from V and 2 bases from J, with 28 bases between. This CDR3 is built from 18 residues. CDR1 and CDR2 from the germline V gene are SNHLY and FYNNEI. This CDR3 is CAIRQGIYRGSNTDTQYF. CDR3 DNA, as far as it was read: TGTGCCATACGACAGGGAATATATCGCGGGAGTAACACAGATACG.

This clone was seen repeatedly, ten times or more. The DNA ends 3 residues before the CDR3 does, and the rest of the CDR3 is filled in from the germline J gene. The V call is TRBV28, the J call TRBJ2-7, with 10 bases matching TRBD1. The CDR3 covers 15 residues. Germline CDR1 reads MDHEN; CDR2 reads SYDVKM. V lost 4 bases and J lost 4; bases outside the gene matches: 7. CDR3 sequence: CASSSPGQGRYEQYF. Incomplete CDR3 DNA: TGTGCCAGCAGTTCACCGGGACAGGGGAGGTACGAG.

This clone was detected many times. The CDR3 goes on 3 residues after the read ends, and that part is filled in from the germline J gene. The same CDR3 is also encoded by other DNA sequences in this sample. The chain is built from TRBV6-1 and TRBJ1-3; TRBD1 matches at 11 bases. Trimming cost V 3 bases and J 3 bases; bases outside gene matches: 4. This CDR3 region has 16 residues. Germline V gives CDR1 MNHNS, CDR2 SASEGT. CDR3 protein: CASSEDRGRGGNTIYF. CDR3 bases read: TGTGCCAGCAGTGAGGACAGGGGGCGAGGTGGAAACACC.